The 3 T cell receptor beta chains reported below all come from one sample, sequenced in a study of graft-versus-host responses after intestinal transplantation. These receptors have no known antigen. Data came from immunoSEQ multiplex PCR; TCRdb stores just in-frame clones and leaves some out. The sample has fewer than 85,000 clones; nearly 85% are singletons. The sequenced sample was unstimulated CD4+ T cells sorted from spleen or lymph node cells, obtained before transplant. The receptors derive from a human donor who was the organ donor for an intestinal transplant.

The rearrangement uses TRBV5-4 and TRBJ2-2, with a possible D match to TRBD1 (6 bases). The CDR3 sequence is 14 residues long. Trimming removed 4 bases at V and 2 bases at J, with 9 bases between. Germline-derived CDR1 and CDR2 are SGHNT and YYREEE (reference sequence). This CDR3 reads CASSRGQNTGELFF. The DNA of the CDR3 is TGTGCCAGCAGCCGGGGACAAAACACCGGGGAGCTGTTTTTT.

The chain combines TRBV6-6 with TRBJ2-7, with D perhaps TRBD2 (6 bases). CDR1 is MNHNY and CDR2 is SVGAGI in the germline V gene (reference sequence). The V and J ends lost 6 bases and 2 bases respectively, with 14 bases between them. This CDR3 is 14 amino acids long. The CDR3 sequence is CASSTDGRTYEQYV. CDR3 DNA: TGTGCCAGCAGCACAGACGGGAGAACCTACGAGCAGTACGTC.

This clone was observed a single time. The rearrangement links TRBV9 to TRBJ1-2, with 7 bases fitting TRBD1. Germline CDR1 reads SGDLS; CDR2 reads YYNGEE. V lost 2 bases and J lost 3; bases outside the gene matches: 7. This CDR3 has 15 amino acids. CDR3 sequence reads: CASSVSKTGHYGYTF. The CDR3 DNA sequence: TGTGCCAGCAGCGTGAGTAAGACAGGGCACTATGGCTACACCTTC. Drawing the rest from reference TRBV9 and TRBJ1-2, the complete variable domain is DSGVTQTPKHLITATGQRVTLRCSPRSGDLSVYWYQQSLDQGLQFLIQYYNGEERAKGNILERFSAQQFPDLHSELNLSSLELGDSALYFCASSVSKTGHYGYTFGSGTRLTVV.